The sequence of this TCR beta chain was determined in a study of T cells in Graves' hyperthyroidism and ophthalmopathy. Study details: Pretreatment peripheral blood was obtained at initial diagnosis.

This clonotype was counted at least ten times. The CDR3 extends over 15 amino acids. V lost 4 bases, J lost 5 bases, and 7 bases stayed unmatched. Germline CDR1 is MNHEY and CDR2 is SMNVEV (reference sequence). Those with hyperthyroidism were 18 to 65 years old, newly diagnosed, and ill for under 2 months. Any symptoms of ophthalmopathy came after the first hyperthyroidism diagnosis, from which the blood sample dates. The TCR beta CDR3 regions underwent amplification using RNA transcripts as the source. When the TCR CDR3 underwent first-round RT-PCR, the HTBI primer set was used. TCRdb called the multiplex PCR reads again in MiXCR, with one record for every CDR3 protein. The repertoire holds about 580,000 distinct CDR3 sequences, with around 13% as singletons.

The sequence was collected from a woman aged 25 to 45 with Graves' hyperthyroidism that later progressed to Graves' ophthalmopathy. The chain links TRBV27 to TRBJ2-1, with 8 bases that match TRBD2. Specimen: blood. This CDR3 is CASSSLGAGDNEQFF. The CDR3 DNA reads as TGTGCCAGCAGTTCCCTGGGAGCGGGGGACAATGAGCAGTTCTTC.